This TCR beta chain was captured in a study of blood T cell repertoires in COVID-19. Across the whole study: Material from acute and convalescent COVID-19 was sourced from the United States, Italy and Spain. Sources were T cells, B-cell-depleted T cells, or PBMCs; the material itself was cDNA or gDNA.

Original processing notes: Reference gene primer amplification gave nucleated cell count estimates. TCRdb's copy holds only in-frame clones and misses some; the assay was immunoSEQ multiplex PCR. D and trimming were read from the DNA, whereas the V and J calls and clone size are those reported in that table. The data contain roughly 250,000 clones, 87% of them singletons. The CDR3 is 15 residues long. Germline CDR1 reads SGDLS; CDR2 reads YYNGEE. J lost 4 bases, V lost 0 bases, and 4 bases had no gene match. The chain links TRBV9 to TRBJ2-3, with 8 bases aligning to TRBD2. The sample comprised peripheral blood. The receptor's source is a man aged 55 to 70 who had recovered from COVID-19. The CDR3, as DNA: TGTGCCAGCAGCGTAGCGGGGGGGCTTTCAGATACGCAGTATTTT. Translating it yields CASSVAGGLSDTQYF.